Reported below is one TCR beta chain. Germline V gene data show CDR1 as MNHEY and CDR2 as SMNVEV (reference sequence). V was cut by 5 bases and J by 8 bases, with 18 bases left in between. The CDR3 sequence is 15 residues long. The data are from a study of immune characterization of retroperitoneal liposarcoma. TCRdb processed the PCR reads anew with MiXCR; each CDR3 protein has one entry. The sample carries approximately 11,000 distinct CDR3 sequences, less than 40% recorded once. This clonotype originated in a female donor with retroperitoneal liposarcoma. Sequenced input: tumor tissue. The chain couples TRBV27 to TRBJ1-4, with D perhaps TRBD1 (6 bases). CDR3 protein: CASSTRPRGNEKLFF. In DNA, the CDR3 is TGTGCCAGCAGTACCAGACCAAGGGGGAACGAAAAACTGTTTTTT. The whole variable domain, remainder taken from reference TRBV27 and TRBJ1-4, is EAQVTQNPRYLITVTGKKLTVTCSQNMNHEYMSWYRQDPGLGLRQIYYSMNVEVTDKGDVPEGYKVSRKEKRNFPLILESPSPNQTSLYFCASSTRPRGNEKLFFGSGTQLSVL.